The TCR beta chain described here comes from a study of cytomegalovirus exposure and HLA in healthy donors. Study-wide results and caveats: Association of 16,951 TCR beta sequences with HLA alleles was found at 0.05 false discovery rate in a later analysis. Three CMV-associated chains were confirmed in vitro to be specific for CMV antigens.

Germline CDR1 and CDR2: MNHEY and SMNVEV (reference sequence). The V segment lost 7 bases and the J segment 0 bases; nucleotides outside the gene matches: 10. This CDR3 contains 17 residues. As regards this clone: Antigen: not known.

In the PCR, 60 Vbeta and 13 Jbeta primers were used. TCRdb's copy holds only in-frame clones and misses some; the assay was immunoSEQ multiplex PCR. Of around 300,000 clones listed, roughly 90% are singletons. The sequenced sample consisted of PBMCs. This TCR came from a woman aged 18-35 years in good health and CMV-seronegative. V usage is TRBV27 and J usage is TRBJ2-7; 12 bases match TRBD2. The CDR3 reads CASMHHLAGGTSYEQYF. In nucleotides, the CDR3 is TGTGCCAGCATGCACCACCTAGCGGGGGGGACCTCCTACGAGCAGTACTTC.